The sequence of this T cell receptor beta chain was determined in a study of patients and donors after allogeneic stem cell transplantation. Using its own MiXCR run on the RT-PCR reads, TCRdb lists one record per CDR3 protein. The sample records about a million distinct CDR3 sequences, more than 15% being singletons. This clonotype has a handful of counts. This CDR3 comprises 15 residues. CDR1 is DFQATT, CDR2 SNEGSKA, per germline (reference sequence). Trimming cost V 5 bases and J 3 bases; bases outside gene matches: 7. This rearrangement joins TRBV20-1 to TRBJ2-1; 10 bases are a match to TRBD2. Sequencing input: blood, either unsorted or a sorted T cell fraction (not recorded which). The source of this sequence is a human donor who was either an allogeneic HSCT recipient or a stem cell or donor lymphocyte infusion donor (not recorded which). It is not recorded whose cells these are; they may come from a transplant donor. Here the CDR3 DNA reads TGCAGTGCTGCCACACTAGCGGGAAGCTACAATGAGCAGTTCTTC. Residues: CSAATLAGSYNEQFF.